This passage covers 25 T cell receptor beta chains from one sample sequenced in a study of shared clonotypes between healthy human individuals. Method: immunoSEQ multiplex PCR; TCRdb's copy keeps in-frame clones and lacks some. The sample records approximately 980,000 clones, roughly 72% being singletons. Specimen: memory CD4+ T cells sorted from blood. Subset: CD45RA-negative fraction. Receptor source: a man aged 18-30 years in good health.

The chain links TRBV5-5 to TRBJ1-1, with D uncertain. The V end was cut by 4 bases, the J end by 1 base, with 14 bases between. Germline CDR1 SGHKS, CDR2 YYEKEE (reference sequence). The CDR3 contains 15 residues. CDR3 DNA: TGTGCCAGCAGCCACCCGGGGAGGAAGAACACTGAAGCTTTCTTT. Amino acids: CASSHPGRKNTEAFF.

This clone was picked up a small number of times. The chain is built from TRBV19 and TRBJ1-1; no clear D gene. The CDR3 covers 13 residues. The germline V and J ends were trimmed by 7 bases and 7 bases, with 16 bases remaining between them. CDR1 and CDR2 (germline): LNHDA, SQIVND (reference sequence). CDR3 sequence reads: CASTERGIGEAFF. CDR3 coding DNA: TGTGCCAGTACCGAACGGGGAATCGGTGAAGCTTTCTTT. Full variable domain (rest looked up from reference TRBV19 and TRBJ1-1): DGGITQSPKYLFRKEGQNVTLSCEQNLNHDAMYWYRQDPGQGLRLIYYSQIVNDFQKGDIAEGYSVSREKKESFPLTVTSAQKNPTAFYLCASTERGIGEAFFGQGTRLTVV.

The rearrangement joins TRBV5-1 to TRBJ1-5; D is ambiguous. Trimming pared 5 bases from V and 6 bases from J, leaving 18 bases between. The CDR3 is 15 residues long. Germline CDR1 is SGHRS and CDR2 is YFSETQ. The CDR3 loop is CASRKGLEDSQPQHF. The CDR3, as DNA: TGCGCCAGCAGGAAAGGACTGGAGGATAGTCAGCCCCAGCATTTT.

The chain links TRBV5-1 to TRBJ2-7; TRBD2 agrees at 12 bases. Trimming at V came to 4 bases and at J to 5 bases, leaving 4 bases not matched to a gene. CDR1 is SGHRS and CDR2 is YFSETQ in the germline V gene. The CDR3 runs 14 residues. This CDR3 is CASSTGLAGNEQYF. The CDR3 DNA reads as TGCGCCAGCAGCACAGGACTAGCGGGGAACGAGCAGTACTTC.

The chain is built from TRBV4-3 and TRBJ1-2; maybe TRBD1 (5 bases). V lost 0 bases and J 3 bases, leaving 11 bases between the germline ends. The length of the CDR3 is 15 residues. CDR1 is LGHNA and CDR2 is YSLEER in the germline V gene. CDR3 nucleotides: TGCGCCAGCAGCCAAGAATTGGGGACGGACTATGGCTACACCTTC. It encodes CASSQELGTDYGYTF.

In DNA, the CDR3 is TGTGCCAGCGGGGAGACCGATCAGCCCCAGCATTTT. Translated: CASGETDQPQHF. V usage is TRBV28 and J usage is TRBJ1-5; D is unresolved. Germline loops: CDR1 MDHEN, CDR2 SYDVKM. CDR3 size: 12 residues. V was cut by 8 bases and J by 5 bases, with 10 bases left in between.

CDR3 in amino acids: CASSLQAGGNTIYF. DNA for the CDR3: TGTGCCAGCAGCCTTCAGGCAGGGGGAAACACCATATATTTT. The chain employs TRBV14 and TRBJ1-3, with D possibly TRBD1 on 5 matching bases. Germline values: CDR1 SGHDN, CDR2 FVKESK. This CDR3 is built from 14 residues. Trimming took off 4 bases at V and 4 bases at J, with 11 bases between the two ends.

V usage is TRBV30 and J usage is TRBJ2-7; D perhaps matches TRBD2 (6 bases). Germline CDR1 GTSNPN, CDR2 SVGIG (reference sequence). CDR3 length: 12 residues. V lost 4 bases and J 2 bases, leaving 9 bases between the germline ends. CDR3 residues: CAWMGGTYEQYF. The DNA of the CDR3 is TGTGCCTGGATGGGCGGGACCTACGAGCAGTACTTC.

This rearrangement joins TRBV7-8 to TRBJ2-7, with D perhaps matching TRBD2 (6 bases). The germline gives CDR1 SGHVS, CDR2 FQNEAQ. The ends were cut back, 1 base at V and 3 bases at J, with 10 bases in the middle. CDR3 length: 14 amino acids. CDR3 protein: CASSLGGAGYEQYF. In nucleotides, the CDR3 is TGTGCCAGCAGCTTAGGGGGAGCGGGCTACGAGCAGTACTTC.

The rearrangement links TRBV5-1 to TRBJ2-1, with D possibly called TRBD1 or TRBD2 (5 bases each). The length of the CDR3 is 12 residues. Germline-derived CDR1 and CDR2 are SGHRS and YFSETQ. V was pared by 5 bases and J by 6 bases, with 9 bases between. CDR3 protein: CASSRGVNEQFF. CDR3 nucleotide sequence: TGCGCCAGCAGTCGGGGCGTCAATGAGCAGTTCTTC.

This clone has more than one count but fewer than ten. The chain is built from TRBV21-1 and TRBJ2-1; the D segment call TRBD2 is taken from the table without a DNA check. TRBV21-1 is deemed a pseudogene. The length of the CDR3 is 16 residues. This CDR3 is CASSKDSSGRFDEQFF. CDR3 DNA: TGTGCCAGCAGCAAAGACTCTAGCGGGAGGTTCGATGAGCAGTTCTTC.

This clone was counted a few times. The chain recombines TRBV14 with TRBJ2-3, with a possible D match to TRBD2 (5 bases). Germline CDR1 SGHDN, CDR2 FVKESK. This CDR3 is 13 amino acids long. Trimming removed 2 bases from V and 7 bases from J, with 10 bases in between. The CDR3 loop reads CASSQNEGNTQYF. In DNA form, the CDR3 reads TGTGCCAGCAGCCAAAATGAGGGCAATACGCAGTATTTT.

The chain couples TRBV11-3 to TRBJ2-4; D is perhaps TRBD2 (5 bases). CDR1 SGHNT and CDR2 YENEEA come from the germline V gene. CDR3 length equals 14 residues. The V end was cut by 5 bases, the J end by 6 bases, with 14 bases between. The CDR3 region has the DNA TGTGCCAGCAGCCCCGGTGGGGAGAGAAACATTCAGTACTTC. Its translation is CASSPGGERNIQYF.

The chain has TRBV19 and TRBJ2-3; TRBD1 matches 9 bases. The CDR3 contains 15 residues. The germline gives CDR1 LNHDA, CDR2 SQIVND (reference sequence). V dropped 5 bases and J dropped 3; count of bases not matched to a gene: 6. The CDR3 is CASSPRDRETDTQYF. The CDR3 bases are TGTGCCAGTAGTCCGCGGGACAGGGAGACAGATACGCAGTATTTT. Filled out from reference TRBV19 and TRBJ2-3, the complete variable domain reads DGGITQSPKYLFRKEGQNVTLSCEQNLNHDAMYWYRQDPGQGLRLIYYSQIVNDFQKGDIAEGYSVSREKKESFPLTVTSAQKNPTAFYLCASSPRDRETDTQYFGPGTRLTVL.

The chain has TRBV7-2 and TRBJ2-7, with a weak D call TRBD2 (6 bases). The CDR3 covers 14 residues. Germline V gives CDR1 SGHTA, CDR2 FQGNSA. V gave up 5 bases and J gave up 0 bases, with 11 bases separating them. Here the CDR3 DNA reads TGTGCCAGCAGCCCCGGGGGTCTCTCCTACGAGCAGTACTTC. Translated, it gives CASSPGGLSYEQYF. Full variable domain (remainder filled in from reference TRBV7-2 and TRBJ2-7): GAGVSQSPSNKVTEKGKDVELRCDPISGHTALYWYRQSLGQGLEFLIYFQGNSAPDKSGLPSDRFSAERTGGSVSTLTIQRTQQEDSAVYLCASSPGGLSYEQYFGPGTRLTVT.

The genes are TRBV27 and TRBJ2-7; the D gene is possibly TRBD2 (6 bases). V shed 6 bases and J shed 4 bases, with 10 bases lying between them. Per germline, CDR1 MNHEY and CDR2 SMNVEV (reference sequence). The CDR3 extends over 12 amino acids. CDR3 nucleotide sequence: TGTGCCAGCAGGATGGGGGGATACGAGCAGTACTTC. Residues: CASRMGGYEQYF.

This clone came up once. The chain employs TRBV28 and TRBJ2-7, with 10 bases aligning to TRBD1. With 5 bases clipped from V and 11 bases from J, the junction kept 15 bases outside the gene matches. The CDR3 runs to 15 residues. Germline values: CDR1 MDHEN, CDR2 SYDVKM. The CDR3 region has the DNA TGTGCCAGCAGTCCCCCGGGGGGACAGGGGAATAAGGAGTACTTC. This encodes CASSPPGGQGNKEYF.

This chain connects TRBV6-6 to TRBJ1-1, with TRBD1 matching 11 bases. The CDR3 contains 16 residues. Germline lookup yields CDR1 MNHNY and CDR2 SVGAGI (reference sequence). V gave up 8 bases and J gave up 0 bases; unmatched junction bases: 8. The CDR3 DNA follows: TGTGCCAGCGGTGCGGGACAGGGGGTCTTGAACACTGAAGCTTTCTTT. Protein sequence: CASGAGQGVLNTEAFF.

This chain links TRBV30 with TRBJ1-3; 7 positions match TRBD1. The germline V gene has CDR1 GTSNPN and CDR2 SVGIG (reference sequence). J was trimmed by 3 bases and V by 4 bases; bases with no gene match: 3. This CDR3 spans 13 amino acids. This CDR3 is CAWTRQGGNTIYF. The CDR3 DNA reads as TGTGCCTGGACCCGACAGGGTGGAAACACCATATATTTT. The full variable domain, completed using reference TRBV30 and TRBJ1-3, is SQTIHQWPATLVQPVGSPLSLECTVEGTSNPNLYWYRQAAGRGLQLLFYSVGIGQISSEVPQNLSASRPQDRQFILSSKKLLLSDSGFYLCAWTRQGGNTIYFGEGSWLTVV.

CDR3 protein: CASSIGGQGKDNEQFF. The CDR3, as DNA: TGTGCCAGTAGTATAGGGGGACAGGGAAAGGACAATGAGCAGTTCTTC. The genes are TRBV19 and TRBJ2-1, with 9 bases matching TRBD1. There are 16 residues in the CDR3. Germline CDR1 and CDR2: LNHDA and SQIVND (reference sequence). The junction had 6 bases not matched to a gene; V was cut back by 1 base and J by 5 bases. Variable domain in full (rest from reference TRBV19 and TRBJ2-1): DGGITQSPKYLFRKEGQNVTLSCEQNLNHDAMYWYRQDPGQGLRLIYYSQIVNDFQKGDIAEGYSVSREKKESFPLTVTSAQKNPTAFYLCASSIGGQGKDNEQFFGPGTRLTVL.

The gene calls are TRBV19 and TRBJ1-2; TRBD1 matches at 9 bases. CDR3 length equals 15 residues. Germline assignment: CDR1 LNHDA and CDR2 SQIVND (reference sequence). Trimming cost V 2 bases and J 6 bases; bases outside gene matches: 7. The CDR3: CASSIMGQGWDGYTF. The CDR3 DNA is TGTGCCAGTAGTATAATGGGACAGGGATGGGATGGCTACACCTTC.

V usage is TRBV30 and J usage is TRBJ2-5; a weak D match, TRBD1 (6 bases). V shed 4 bases and J shed 3 bases, with 15 bases lying between them. The CDR3 is 14 amino acids. Looked up from germline, CDR1 is GTSNPN and CDR2 is SVGIG (reference sequence). This chain's CDR3 is CAWIRRTDKETQYF. CDR3 nucleotide sequence: TGTGCCTGGATTCGACGGACAGATAAAGAGACCCAGTACTTC.

V and J are TRBV6-1 and TRBJ1-1; 10 bases are a match to TRBD1. The CDR3 contains 14 residues. The germline gives CDR1 MNHNS, CDR2 SASEGT. Unmatched junction bases numbered 2, after V lost 1 base and J lost 6 bases. This CDR3 reads CASSEDGTGAEAFF. The CDR3 DNA sequence: TGTGCCAGCAGTGAAGATGGGACAGGGGCTGAAGCTTTCTTT.

The V call is TRBV2, the J call TRBJ1-6, with D hard to call. The CDR3 length is 17 residues. V lost 2 bases, J lost 5 bases, and 16 bases lay in between. Germline V gene sequence: CDR1 SNHLY, CDR2 FYNNEI. The CDR3: CASSESAGIRNNSPLHF. DNA for the CDR3: TGTGCCAGCAGTGAATCGGCGGGAATCCGTAATAATTCACCCCTCCACTTT.

V gene TRBV5-1 combines with J gene TRBJ2-7; the match to TRBD1 covers 8 bases. The germline V gene has CDR1 SGHRS and CDR2 YFSETQ. The CDR3 contains 14 residues. V was pared by 0 bases and J by 5 bases, with 4 bases of the junction left unmatched. CDR3 nucleotides: TGCGCCAGCAGCTTGGCCGGACAGGGAAACGAGCAGTACTTC. Translation: CASSLAGQGNEQYF.